This T cell receptor (beta chain) was sequenced in a study of somatic mutations in cytotoxic T cells in rheumatoid arthritis. Some clones are missing from TCRdb's copy, which holds only in-frame ones; the method was immunoSEQ multiplex PCR. The data contain approximately 9,400 clones, roughly 90% of them seen just once; the ten biggest clones take up approximately 0.99%. The J segment lost 0 bases and the V segment lost 0 bases, leaving 3 bases of the junction unmatched. The CDR3 length is 16 residues. The germline V gene encodes CDR1 SGDLS and CDR2 YYNGEE. The rearrangement links TRBV9 to TRBJ2-1; 7 bases align to TRBD1. The clonotype was recovered from a woman aged 18-29 years with rheumatoid arthritis. Sequenced sample: CD4+ T cells sorted from blood. CDR3 in amino acids: CASSVEPGGSYNEQFF. The CDR3 coding sequence is TGTGCCAGCAGCGTAGAACCAGGGGGCTCCTACAATGAGCAGTTCTTC.